This TCR beta chain was identified during a study of cytomegalovirus exposure and HLA in healthy donors. The PCR used 60 Vbeta and 13 Jbeta primers. Produced via immunoSEQ multiplex PCR; TCRdb's table is partial and in-frame only. The table shows roughly 60,000 clones, with around 83% occurring only once. Germline CDR1 reads SGHRS; CDR2 reads YFSETQ. The CDR3 contains 15 residues. V shed 6 bases and J shed 5 bases, with 18 bases lying between them. This chain links TRBV5-1 with TRBJ2-1; TRBD2 is a possible D gene (6 bases). This TCR derives from a man younger than 45 in good health and CMV-seronegative. The sequenced sample consisted of PBMCs. CDR3 sequence (DNA): TGCGCCAGCACGTCGGGGGTCTTAACACACAATGAGCAGTTCTTC. It translates to CASTSGVLTHNEQFF.